This section outlines one TCR beta chain sequence together with its context. These data are taken from a study of CD8 T cells in Susac syndrome. With random hexamers, about 0.5 to 1 ug RNA was reverse transcribed. TCRdb used MiXCR to reprocess the immunoSEQ multiplex PCR reads, holding one entry per CDR3 protein. The sample carries approximately 120,000 distinct CDR3 sequences, 85% to 95% recorded once. The multiple sclerosis controls were treatment-naive patients affected by stable or active relapsing-remitting disease. The receptor comes from a human donor with multiple sclerosis. Sequencing was done on a sample of CD8+ T cells from PBMCs.

For the CDR3, the DNA is TGTGCCAGCAGTCACTCGGGGCCTCGGGGGGGAACCGGGGAGCTGTTTTTT. It specifies CASSHSGPRGGTGELFF. This sequence joins TRBV7-6 and TRBJ2-2; the match to TRBD2 covers 8 bases. The ends lost 6 bases at V and 5 bases at J; junction bases unmatched: 14. Germline V gene sequence: CDR1 SGHVS, CDR2 FNYEAQ. This CDR3 is 17 amino acids long.